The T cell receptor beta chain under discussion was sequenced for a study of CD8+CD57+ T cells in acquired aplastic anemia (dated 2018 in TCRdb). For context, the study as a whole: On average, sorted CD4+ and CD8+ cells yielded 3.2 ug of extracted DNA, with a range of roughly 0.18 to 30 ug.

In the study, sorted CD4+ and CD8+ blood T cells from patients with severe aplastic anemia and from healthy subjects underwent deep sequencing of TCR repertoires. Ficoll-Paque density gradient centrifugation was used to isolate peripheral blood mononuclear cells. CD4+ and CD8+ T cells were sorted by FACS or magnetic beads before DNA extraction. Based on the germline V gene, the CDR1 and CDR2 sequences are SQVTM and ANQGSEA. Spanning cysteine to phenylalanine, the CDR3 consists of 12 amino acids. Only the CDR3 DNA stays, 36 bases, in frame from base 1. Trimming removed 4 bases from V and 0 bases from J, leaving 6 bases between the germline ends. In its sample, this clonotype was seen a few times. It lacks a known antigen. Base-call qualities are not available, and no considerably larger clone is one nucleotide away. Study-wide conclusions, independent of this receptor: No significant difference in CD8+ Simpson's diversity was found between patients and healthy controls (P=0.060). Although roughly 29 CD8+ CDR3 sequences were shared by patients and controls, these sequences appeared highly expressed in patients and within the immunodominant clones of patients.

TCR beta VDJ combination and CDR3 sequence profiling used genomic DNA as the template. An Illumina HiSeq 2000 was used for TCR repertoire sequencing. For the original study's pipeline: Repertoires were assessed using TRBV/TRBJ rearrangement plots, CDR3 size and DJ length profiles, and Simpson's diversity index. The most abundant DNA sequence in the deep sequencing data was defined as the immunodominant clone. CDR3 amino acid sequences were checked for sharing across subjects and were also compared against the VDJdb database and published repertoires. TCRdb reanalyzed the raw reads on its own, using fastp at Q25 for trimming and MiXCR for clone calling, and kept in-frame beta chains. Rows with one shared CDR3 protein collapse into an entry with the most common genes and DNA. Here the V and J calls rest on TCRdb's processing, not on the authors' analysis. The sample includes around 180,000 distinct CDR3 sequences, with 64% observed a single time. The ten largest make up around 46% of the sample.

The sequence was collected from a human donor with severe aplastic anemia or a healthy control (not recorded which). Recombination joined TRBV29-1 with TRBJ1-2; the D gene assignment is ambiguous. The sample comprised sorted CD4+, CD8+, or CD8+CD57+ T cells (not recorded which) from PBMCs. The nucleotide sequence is TGCAGCGTTGGGTCGCCTAACTATGGCTACACCTTC. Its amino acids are CSVGSPNYGYTF.